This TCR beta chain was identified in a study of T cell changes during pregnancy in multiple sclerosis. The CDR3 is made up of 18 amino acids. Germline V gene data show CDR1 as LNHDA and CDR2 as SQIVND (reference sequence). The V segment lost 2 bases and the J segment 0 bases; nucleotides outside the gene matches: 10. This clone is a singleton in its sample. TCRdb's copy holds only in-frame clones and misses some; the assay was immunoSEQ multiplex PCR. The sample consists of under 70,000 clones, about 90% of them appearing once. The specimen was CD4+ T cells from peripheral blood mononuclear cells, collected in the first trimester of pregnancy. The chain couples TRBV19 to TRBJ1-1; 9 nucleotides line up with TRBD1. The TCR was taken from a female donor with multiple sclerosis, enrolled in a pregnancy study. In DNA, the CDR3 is TGTGCCAGTAGTATAACGTCGGACAGGGGCACCATGAACACTGAAGCTTTCTTT. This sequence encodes CASSITSDRGTMNTEAFF.